This TCR beta chain was sequenced in a study of cytomegalovirus exposure and HLA in healthy donors. In the study overall: Membership in the Caucasian-associated ancestry cluster was found for 75% to 90% of 398 genotyped donors.

Remarks on this clone: Its specificity is unknown.

There were likely unrecorded immune exposures, though donors were nominally healthy when sampled. The PCR was carried out with 60 Vbeta primers and 13 Jbeta primers. Here immunoSEQ multiplex PCR was the method, and the copy in TCRdb shows in-frame clones only, minus some. This sample yields 95,000 to 150,000 clones, of which over 65% are seen a single time; less than 2% belongs to the top ten. Study observations and caveats: Later examination showed HLA-associated TCR beta chains had greater clonal expansion than equally common others. Fewer N-insertions (relative to the roughly 630-donor mean) were reportedly seen in an Asian-associated ancestry cluster in a later analysis.

Per the germline V gene, CDR1 is SGHNT and CDR2 is YYREEE (reference sequence). V lost 4 bases and J 6 bases, leaving 18 bases between the germline ends. There are 15 residues in the CDR3. Sequencing was carried out using PBMCs. The chain uses TRBV5-4 and TRBJ2-3, with D perhaps matching TRBD2 (6 bases). This receptor was obtained from a man aged 45-65 years in good health and CMV-seronegative. CDR3 residues: CASSRREYTADTQYF. The CDR3 coding sequence is TGTGCCAGCAGCCGGAGGGAATACACGGCCGATACGCAGTATTTT.